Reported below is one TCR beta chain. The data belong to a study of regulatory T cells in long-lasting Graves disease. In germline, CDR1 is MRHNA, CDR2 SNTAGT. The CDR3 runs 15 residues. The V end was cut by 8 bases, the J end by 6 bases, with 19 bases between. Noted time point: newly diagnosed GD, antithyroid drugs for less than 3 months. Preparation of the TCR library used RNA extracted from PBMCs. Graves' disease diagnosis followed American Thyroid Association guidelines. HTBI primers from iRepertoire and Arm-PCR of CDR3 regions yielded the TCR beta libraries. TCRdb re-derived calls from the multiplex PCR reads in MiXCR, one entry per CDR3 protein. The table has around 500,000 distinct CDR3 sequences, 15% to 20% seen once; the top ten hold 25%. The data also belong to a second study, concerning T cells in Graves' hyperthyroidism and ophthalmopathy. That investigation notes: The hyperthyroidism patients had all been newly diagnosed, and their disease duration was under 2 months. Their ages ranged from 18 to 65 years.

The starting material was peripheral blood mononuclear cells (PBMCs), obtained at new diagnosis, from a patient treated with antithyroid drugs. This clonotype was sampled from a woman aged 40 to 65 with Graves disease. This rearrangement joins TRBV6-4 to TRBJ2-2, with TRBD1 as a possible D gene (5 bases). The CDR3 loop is CASPKLPGQAGELFF. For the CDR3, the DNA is TGTGCCAGCCCCAAGCTGCCAGGGCAGGCCGGGGAGCTGTTTTTT.